These 6 T cell receptor beta chains came from one sample sequenced in a study of blood T cell repertoires in COVID-19. Data came from immunoSEQ multiplex PCR; TCRdb stores just in-frame clones and leaves some out. The table shows under 350,000 clones, with approximately 85% occurring only once. Sequenced material: peripheral blood. The receptors come from a human donor in a cohort sampled during active COVID-19.

This chain links TRBV6-1 with TRBJ1-6; TRBD1 aligns across 7 bases. After removal of 5 bases from V and 9 bases from J, the junction contained 4 bases not matched to a gene. This CDR3 comprises 13 residues. CDR1 and CDR2 from the germline V gene are MNHNS and SASEGT. CDR3 sequence reads: CASSTGTVSPLHF. CDR3 DNA: TGTGCCAGCAGTACCGGGACAGTTTCACCCCTCCACTTT.

The CDR3 region has the DNA TGTGCCAGCAGCTTAGAGCCCGGCGGACTCGGCTACGAGCAGTACTTC. Protein product: CASSLEPGGLGYEQYF. The rearrangement links TRBV5-4 to TRBJ2-7, with D perhaps TRBD2 (5 bases). The germline V gene has CDR1 SGHNT and CDR2 YYREEE (reference sequence). Trimming pared 2 bases from V and 3 bases from J, leaving 18 bases between. The CDR3 is made up of 16 amino acids.

V gene TRBV29-1 combines with J gene TRBJ2-7, with a possible D match to TRBD1 (5 bases). The V gene's germline CDR1 is SQVTM and CDR2 ANQGSEA. The CDR3 runs 12 residues. V was clipped by 6 bases and J by 7 bases, with 16 bases between them. The CDR3 DNA sequence: TGCAGCGTCCGACAGACGACTGGAGAGCAGTACTTC. Translating it yields CSVRQTTGEQYF.

The genes are TRBV29-1 and TRBJ2-5, with D perhaps TRBD1 (6 bases). From germline, CDR1 is SQVTM and CDR2 ANQGSEA. The CDR3 extends over 13 amino acids. Trimming cost V 5 bases and J 4 bases, with 14 bases left between them. In DNA form, the CDR3 reads TGCAGCGTTCAGGGGACCGCGTTAGAGACCCAGTACTTC. The encoded protein is CSVQGTALETQYF.

The rearrangement links TRBV9 to TRBJ1-2, with D maybe TRBD1 (5 bases). Trimming shortened V by 3 bases and J by 7 bases, and 10 bases separated the two germline ends. CDR1 is SGDLS, CDR2 YYNGEE, per germline. This CDR3 comprises 12 residues. The CDR3 sequence is CASSAGHGGYTF. As DNA, the CDR3 is TGTGCCAGCAGCGCAGGGCATGGTGGCTACACCTTC. The entire variable domain, with the rest obtained from reference TRBV9 and TRBJ1-2, is as follows: DSGVTQTPKHLITATGQRVTLRCSPRSGDLSVYWYQQSLDQGLQFLIQYYNGEERAKGNILERFSAQQFPDLHSELNLSSLELGDSALYFCASSAGHGGYTFGSGTRLTVV.

The chain carries TRBV5-6 and TRBJ2-3; unclear D gene. There are 12 residues in the CDR3. In germline, CDR1 is SGHDT, CDR2 YYEEEE. V was clipped by 4 bases and J by 8 bases, with 11 bases between them. The DNA of the CDR3 is TGTGCCAGCAGCGGGTACCGGAGTACGCAGTATTTT. This translates into CASSGYRSTQYF. Based on the CDR3 plus reference TRBV5-6 and TRBJ2-3, the full variable domain is DAGVTQSPTHLIKTRGQQVTLRCSPKSGHDTVSWYQQALGQGPQFIFQYYEEEERQRGNFPDRFSGHQFPNYSSELNVNALLLGDSALYLCASSGYRSTQYFGPGTRLTVL.